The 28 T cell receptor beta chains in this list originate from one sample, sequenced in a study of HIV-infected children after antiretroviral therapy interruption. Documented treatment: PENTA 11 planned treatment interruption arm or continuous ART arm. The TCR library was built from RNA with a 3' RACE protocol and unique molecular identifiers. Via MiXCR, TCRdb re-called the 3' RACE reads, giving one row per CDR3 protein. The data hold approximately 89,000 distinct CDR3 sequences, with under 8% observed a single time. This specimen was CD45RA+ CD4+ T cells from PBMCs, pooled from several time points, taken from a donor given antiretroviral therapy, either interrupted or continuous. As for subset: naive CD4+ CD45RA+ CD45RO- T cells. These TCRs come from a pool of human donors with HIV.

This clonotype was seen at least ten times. CDR3 sequence: CASTLSRGAGAFF. CDR3 nucleotides: TGTGCCAGCACCCTCTCAAGGGGCGCTGGAGCTTTCTTT. The chain combines TRBV2 with TRBJ1-1; D might be TRBD1 (5 bases). This CDR3 has 13 residues. Germline CDR1 and CDR2: SNHLY and FYNNEI. Trimming stripped 7 bases from V and 10 bases from J, with 19 bases between.

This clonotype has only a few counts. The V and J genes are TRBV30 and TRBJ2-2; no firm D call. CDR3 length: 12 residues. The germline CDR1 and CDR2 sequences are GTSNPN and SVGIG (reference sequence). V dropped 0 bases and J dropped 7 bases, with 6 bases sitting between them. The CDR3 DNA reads TGTGCCTGGAGTGTAAGTTACGGGGAGCTGTTTTTT. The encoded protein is CAWSVSYGELFF.

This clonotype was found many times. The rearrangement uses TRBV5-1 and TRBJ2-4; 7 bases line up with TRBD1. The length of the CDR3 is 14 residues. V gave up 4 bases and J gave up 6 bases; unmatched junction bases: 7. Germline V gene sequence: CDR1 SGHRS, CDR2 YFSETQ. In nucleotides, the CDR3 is TGCGCCAGCAGCCGCTTGACAGGGATAAACATTCAGTACTTC. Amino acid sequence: CASSRLTGINIQYF.

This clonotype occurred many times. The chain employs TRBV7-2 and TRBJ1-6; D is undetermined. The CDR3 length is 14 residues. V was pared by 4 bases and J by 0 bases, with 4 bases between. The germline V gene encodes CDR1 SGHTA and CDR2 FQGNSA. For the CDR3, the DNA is TGTGCCAGCAGCTGGAGCTCCTATAATTCACCCCTCCACTTT. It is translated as CASSWSSYNSPLHF.

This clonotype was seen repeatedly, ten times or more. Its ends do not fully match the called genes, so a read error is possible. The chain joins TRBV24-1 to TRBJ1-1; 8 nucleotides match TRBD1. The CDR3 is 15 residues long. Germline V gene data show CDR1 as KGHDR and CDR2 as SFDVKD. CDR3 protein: CATSVLTGVDTEAFF. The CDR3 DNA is TGTGCCACCAGTGTTTTGACAGGGGTGGACACTGAAGCTTTCTTT.

The CDR3 DNA sequence: TGTGCCAGCAGCTTAGTACAGGGAGGGGCCACTGAAGCTTTCTTT. Its protein product is CASSLVQGGATEAFF. The rearrangement links TRBV7-8 to TRBJ1-1, with D perhaps matching TRBD1 (6 bases). V dropped 1 base and J dropped 4 bases, with 13 bases sitting between them. The V gene's germline CDR1 is SGHVS and CDR2 FQNEAQ. CDR3 length equals 15 residues.

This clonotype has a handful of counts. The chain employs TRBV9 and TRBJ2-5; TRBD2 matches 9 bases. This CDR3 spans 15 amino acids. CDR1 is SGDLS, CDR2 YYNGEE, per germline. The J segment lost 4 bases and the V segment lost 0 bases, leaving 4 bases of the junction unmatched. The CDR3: CASSVDPSGVETQYF. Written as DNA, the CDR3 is TGTGCCAGCAGCGTAGATCCTAGCGGGGTAGAGACCCAGTACTTC.

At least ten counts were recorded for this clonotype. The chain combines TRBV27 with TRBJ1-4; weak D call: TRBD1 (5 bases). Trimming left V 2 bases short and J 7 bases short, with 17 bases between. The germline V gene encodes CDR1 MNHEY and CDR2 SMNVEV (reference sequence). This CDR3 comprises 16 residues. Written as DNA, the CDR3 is TGTGCCAGCAGTTTAGGCCCCAGGGTGGCAATTGAAAAACTGTTTTTT. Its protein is CASSLGPRVAIEKLFF.

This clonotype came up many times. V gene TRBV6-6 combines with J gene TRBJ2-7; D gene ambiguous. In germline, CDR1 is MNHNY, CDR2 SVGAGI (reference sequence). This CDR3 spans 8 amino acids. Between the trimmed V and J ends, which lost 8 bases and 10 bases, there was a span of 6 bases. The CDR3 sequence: CASGDQYF. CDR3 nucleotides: TGTGCCAGCGGTGATCAGTACTTC.

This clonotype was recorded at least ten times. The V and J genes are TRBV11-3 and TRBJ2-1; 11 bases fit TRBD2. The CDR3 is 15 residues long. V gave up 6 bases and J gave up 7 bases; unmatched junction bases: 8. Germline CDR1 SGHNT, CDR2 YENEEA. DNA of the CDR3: TGTGCCAGCAGTGGGATAGCGGGAGGGTGGAATGAGCAGTTCTTC. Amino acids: CASSGIAGGWNEQFF.

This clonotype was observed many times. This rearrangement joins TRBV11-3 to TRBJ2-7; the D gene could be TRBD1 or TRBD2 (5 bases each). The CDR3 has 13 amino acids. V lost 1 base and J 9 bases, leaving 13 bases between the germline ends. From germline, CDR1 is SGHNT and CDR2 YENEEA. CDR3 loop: CASSLGGAGRQYF. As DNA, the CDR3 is TGTGCCAGCAGCTTAGGAGGGGCAGGGCGGCAGTACTTC.

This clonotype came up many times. The CDR3 loop reads CAISESGLLAKNTGELFF. The CDR3 DNA is TGTGCCATCAGTGAGTCGGGGTTGCTAGCCAAAAACACCGGGGAGCTGTTTTTT. The chain links TRBV10-3 to TRBJ2-2, with D possibly being TRBD2 (5 bases). The germline gives CDR1 ENHRY, CDR2 SYGVKD. The CDR3 runs to 18 residues. Trimming removed 0 bases from V and 2 bases from J, with 16 bases in between.

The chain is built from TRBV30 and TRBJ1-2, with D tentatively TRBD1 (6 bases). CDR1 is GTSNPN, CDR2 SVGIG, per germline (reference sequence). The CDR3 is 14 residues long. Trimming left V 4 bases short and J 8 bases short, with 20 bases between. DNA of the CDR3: TGTGCCTGGATCCCCCCTTCTACAGGGAAGGGCTACACCTTC. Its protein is CAWIPPSTGKGYTF.

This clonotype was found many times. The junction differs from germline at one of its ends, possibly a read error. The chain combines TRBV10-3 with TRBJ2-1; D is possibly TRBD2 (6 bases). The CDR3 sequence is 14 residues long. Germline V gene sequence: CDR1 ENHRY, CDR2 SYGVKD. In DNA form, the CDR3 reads TGTGCCAGCAGTGCGACAAGGAGGGATGCTGAGCAGTTCTTC. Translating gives CASSATRRDAEQFF.

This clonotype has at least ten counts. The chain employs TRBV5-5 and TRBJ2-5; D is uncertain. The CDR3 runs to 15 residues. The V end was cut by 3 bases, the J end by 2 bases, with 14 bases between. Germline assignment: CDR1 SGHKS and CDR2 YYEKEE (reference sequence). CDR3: CASSSMTLKQETQYF. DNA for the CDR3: TGTGCCAGCAGCTCGATGACATTGAAACAAGAGACCCAGTACTTC.

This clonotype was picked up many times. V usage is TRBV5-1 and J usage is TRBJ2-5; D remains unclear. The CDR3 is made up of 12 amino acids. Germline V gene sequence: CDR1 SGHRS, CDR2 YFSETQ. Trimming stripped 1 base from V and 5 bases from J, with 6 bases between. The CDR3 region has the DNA TGCGCCAGCAGCTTGTACGGCGAGACCCAGTACTTC. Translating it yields CASSLYGETQYF. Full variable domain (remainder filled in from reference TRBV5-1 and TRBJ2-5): KAGVTQTPRYLIKTRGQQVTLSCSPISGHRSVSWYQQTPGQGLQFLFEYFSETQRNKGNFPGRFSGRQFSNSRSEMNVSTLELGDSALYLCASSLYGETQYFGPGTRLLVL.

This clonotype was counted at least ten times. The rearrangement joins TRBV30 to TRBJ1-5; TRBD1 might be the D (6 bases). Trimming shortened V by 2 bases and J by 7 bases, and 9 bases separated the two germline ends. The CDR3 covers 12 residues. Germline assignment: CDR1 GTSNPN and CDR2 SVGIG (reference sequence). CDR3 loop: CAWSSRGQPQHF. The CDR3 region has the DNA TGTGCCTGGAGTAGCAGGGGCCAGCCCCAGCATTTT.

The CDR3 region is CSATGGRSSYNEQFF. For the CDR3, the DNA is TGCAGCGCCACGGGGGGAAGGAGCTCCTACAATGAGCAGTTCTTC. This sequence joins TRBV20-1 and TRBJ2-1, with TRBD2 matching over 7 bases. The CDR3 loop spans 15 amino acids. Per the germline V gene, CDR1 is DFQATT and CDR2 is SNEGSKA (reference sequence).

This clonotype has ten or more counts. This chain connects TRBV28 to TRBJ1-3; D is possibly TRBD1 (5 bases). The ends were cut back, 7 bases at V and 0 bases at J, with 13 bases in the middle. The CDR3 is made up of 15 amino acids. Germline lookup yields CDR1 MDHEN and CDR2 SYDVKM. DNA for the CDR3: TGTGCCAGCACATCCAGACAGCTCTCTGGAAACACCATATATTTT. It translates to CASTSRQLSGNTIYF.

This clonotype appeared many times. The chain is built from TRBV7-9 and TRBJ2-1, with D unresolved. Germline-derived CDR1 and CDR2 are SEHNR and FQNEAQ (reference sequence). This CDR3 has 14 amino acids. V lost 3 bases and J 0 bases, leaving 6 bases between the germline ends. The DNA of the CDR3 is TGTGCCAGCAGCTTTACGGCCTCCTACAATGAGCAGTTCTTC. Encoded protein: CASSFTASYNEQFF.

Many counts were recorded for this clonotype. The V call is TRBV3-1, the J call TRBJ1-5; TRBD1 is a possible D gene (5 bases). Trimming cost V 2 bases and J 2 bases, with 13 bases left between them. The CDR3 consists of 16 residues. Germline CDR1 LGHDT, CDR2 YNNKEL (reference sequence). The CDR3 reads CASSQTNLGGNQPQHF. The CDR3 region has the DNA TGTGCCAGCAGCCAAACAAATCTGGGGGGCAATCAGCCCCAGCATTTT.

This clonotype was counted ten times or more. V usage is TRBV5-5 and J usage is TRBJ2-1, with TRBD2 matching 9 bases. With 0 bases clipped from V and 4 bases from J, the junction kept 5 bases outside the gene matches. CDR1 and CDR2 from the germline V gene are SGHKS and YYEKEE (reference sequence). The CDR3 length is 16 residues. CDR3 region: CASSLVLAGSYNEQFF. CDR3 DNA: TGTGCCAGCAGCTTGGTGCTAGCGGGGTCATACAATGAGCAGTTCTTC.

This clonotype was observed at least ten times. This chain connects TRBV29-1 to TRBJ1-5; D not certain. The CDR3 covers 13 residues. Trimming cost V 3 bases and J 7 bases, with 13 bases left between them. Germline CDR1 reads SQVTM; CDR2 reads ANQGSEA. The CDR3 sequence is CSVDLGLGQPQHF. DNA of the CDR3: TGCAGCGTTGATTTGGGTTTGGGCCAGCCCCAGCATTTT.

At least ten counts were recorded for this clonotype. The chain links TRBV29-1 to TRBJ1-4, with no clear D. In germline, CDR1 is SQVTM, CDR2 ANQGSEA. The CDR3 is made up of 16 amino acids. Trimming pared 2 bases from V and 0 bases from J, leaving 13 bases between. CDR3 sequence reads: CSVEFHRISTNEKLFF. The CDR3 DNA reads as TGCAGCGTTGAATTCCACAGAATCTCAACTAATGAAAAACTGTTTTTT. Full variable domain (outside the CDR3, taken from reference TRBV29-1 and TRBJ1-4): SAVISQKPSRDICQRGTSLTIQCQVDSQVTMMFWYRQQPGQSLTLIATANQGSEATYESGFVIDKFPISRPNLTFSTLTVSNMSPEDSSIYLCSVEFHRISTNEKLFFGSGTQLSVL.

The CDR3 region is CASSLVRQGGEQYF. In DNA form, the CDR3 reads TGTGCCAGCAGCTTAGTACGACAGGGTGGCGAGCAGTACTTC. The gene calls are TRBV7-4 and TRBJ2-7; 7 nucleotides line up with TRBD1. The junction had 6 bases not matched to a gene; V was cut back by 1 base and J by 6 bases. This CDR3 spans 14 amino acids. The germline CDR1 and CDR2 sequences are SGHVT and SQSDAQ.

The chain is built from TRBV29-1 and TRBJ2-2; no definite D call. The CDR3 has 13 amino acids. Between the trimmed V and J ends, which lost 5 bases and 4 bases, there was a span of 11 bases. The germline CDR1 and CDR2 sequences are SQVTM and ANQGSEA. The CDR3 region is CSVFGQFTGELFF. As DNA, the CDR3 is TGCAGCGTTTTTGGGCAGTTCACCGGGGAGCTGTTTTTT.

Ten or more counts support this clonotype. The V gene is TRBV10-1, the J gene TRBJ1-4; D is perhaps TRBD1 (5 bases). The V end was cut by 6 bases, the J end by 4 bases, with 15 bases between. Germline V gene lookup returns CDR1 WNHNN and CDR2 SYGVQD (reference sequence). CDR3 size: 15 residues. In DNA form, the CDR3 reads TGCGCCAGCAGCCCCGGGGACCGGAGTAATGAAAAACTGTTTTTT. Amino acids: CASSPGDRSNEKLFF.

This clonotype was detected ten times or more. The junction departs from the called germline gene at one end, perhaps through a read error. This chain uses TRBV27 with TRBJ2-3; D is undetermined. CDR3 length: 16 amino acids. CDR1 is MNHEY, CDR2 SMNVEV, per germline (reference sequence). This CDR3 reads CASSLSMATEADTRYF. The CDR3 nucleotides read TGTGCCAGCAGTTTATCGATGGCTACCGAGGCAGATACGCGGTATTTT.